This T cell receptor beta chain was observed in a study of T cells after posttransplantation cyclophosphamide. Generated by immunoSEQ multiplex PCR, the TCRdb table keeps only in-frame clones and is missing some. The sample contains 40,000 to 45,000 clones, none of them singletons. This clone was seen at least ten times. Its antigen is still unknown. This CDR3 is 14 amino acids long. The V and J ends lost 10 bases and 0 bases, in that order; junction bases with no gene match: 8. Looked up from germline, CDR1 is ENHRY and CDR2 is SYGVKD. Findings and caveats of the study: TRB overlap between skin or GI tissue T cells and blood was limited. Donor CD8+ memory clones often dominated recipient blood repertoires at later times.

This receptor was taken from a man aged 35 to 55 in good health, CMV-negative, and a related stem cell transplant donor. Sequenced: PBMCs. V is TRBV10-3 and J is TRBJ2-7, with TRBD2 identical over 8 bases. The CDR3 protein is CATTGGAGSYEQYF. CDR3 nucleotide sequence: TGTGCCACTACGGGGGGGGCCGGCTCCTACGAGCAGTACTTC.